This TCR beta chain was identified during a study of blood T cell repertoires in COVID-19. The germline V and J ends were trimmed by 5 bases and 2 bases, with 9 bases remaining between them. The germline V gene has CDR1 MNHEY and CDR2 SVGAGI. CDR3 size: 13 residues. Original analysis: Estimation of nucleated cell counts relied on the amplification of reference gene primers. Sequenced by immunoSEQ multiplex PCR; TCRdb stores in-frame clones only, minus some. V and J calls and clone size are as listed in that table; D and trimming were resolved from the DNA. The sample contains approximately 70,000 clones, 88% of which appear only once.

This receptor was obtained from a human donor in a cohort sampled during active COVID-19. The rearrangement uses TRBV6-5 and TRBJ1-2; a weak D match, TRBD1 (5 bases). The source material was peripheral blood. CDR3 DNA: TGTGCCAGCAGTACCACAGGAAACTATGGCTACACCTTC. This sequence encodes CASSTTGNYGYTF.